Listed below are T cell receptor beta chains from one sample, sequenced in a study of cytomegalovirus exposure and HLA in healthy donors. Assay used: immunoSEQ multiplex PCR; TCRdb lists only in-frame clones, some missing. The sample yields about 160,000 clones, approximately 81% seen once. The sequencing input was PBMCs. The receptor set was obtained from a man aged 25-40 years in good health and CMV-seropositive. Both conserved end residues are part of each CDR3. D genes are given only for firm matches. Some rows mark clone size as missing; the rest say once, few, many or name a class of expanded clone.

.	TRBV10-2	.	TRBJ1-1	CASIDSGFGTEAFF	TGCGCCAGCATTGACTCAGGATTTGGGACTGAAGCTTTCTTT
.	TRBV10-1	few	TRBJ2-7	CASSDPTGSYEQYF	TGCGCCAGCAGTGACCCGACAGGTTCCTACGAGCAGTACTTC
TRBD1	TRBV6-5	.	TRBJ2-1	CASSYGRHRGNEQFF	TGTGCCAGCAGTTACGGGCGTCACAGGGGGAATGAGCAGTTCTTC
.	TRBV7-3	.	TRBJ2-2	CASSLRGPGNTGELFF	TGTGCCAGCAGCTTAAGGGGGCCTGGTAACACCGGGGAGCTGTTTTTT
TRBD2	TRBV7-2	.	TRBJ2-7	CASSAGGSSYEQYF	TGTGCCAGCAGCGCCGGGGGGAGCTCCTACGAGCAGTACTTC
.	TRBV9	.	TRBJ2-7	CASSPQTVSYEQYF	TGTGCCAGCAGCCCCCAGACAGTCTCCTACGAGCAGTACTTC
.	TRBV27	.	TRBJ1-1	CASSSAAGSNTEAFF	TGTGCCAGCAGTTCCGCCGCGGGATCGAACACTGAAGCTTTCTTT
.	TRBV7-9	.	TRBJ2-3	CASSYRDTQYF	TGTGCCAGCAGCTACAGGGATACGCAGTATTTT
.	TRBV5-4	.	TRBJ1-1	CASRPDSSNTEAFF	TGTGCCAGCAGGCCCGACAGCTCAAACACTGAAGCTTTCTTT
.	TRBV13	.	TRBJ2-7	CASSLVDRSLGEQYF	TGTGCCAGCAGCTTAGTCGACAGGTCCCTTGGGGAGCAGTACTTC
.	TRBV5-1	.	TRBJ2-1	CASSLRPSREQFF	TGCGCCAGCAGCCTACGCCCGTCGCGGGAGCAGTTCTTC
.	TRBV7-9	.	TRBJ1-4	CASSLGLQGTNEKLFF	TGTGCCAGCAGCTTAGGCCTACAGGGCACTAATGAAAAACTGTTTTTT
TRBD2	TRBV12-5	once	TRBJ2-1	CASGSGGAGEQFF	TGTGCTAGTGGTTCCGGGGGGGCCGGGGAGCAGTTCTTC
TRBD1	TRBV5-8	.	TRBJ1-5	CASSQGQGRPDNQPQHF	TGTGCCAGCAGCCAGGGACAGGGAAGACCCGACAATCAGCCCCAGCATTTT
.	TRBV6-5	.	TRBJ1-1	CASTSPGNTEAFF	TGTGCCAGCACTTCACCAGGGAACACTGAAGCTTTCTTT
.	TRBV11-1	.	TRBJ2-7	CASSSWSTYEQYF	TGTGCCAGCAGTAGTTGGTCGACCTACGAGCAGTACTTC
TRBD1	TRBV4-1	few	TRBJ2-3	CASSSGQGQEDPQYF	TGCGCCAGCAGCTCGGGACAGGGCCAGGAAGATCCGCAGTATTTT
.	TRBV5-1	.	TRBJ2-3	CASSLATFWGESTDTQYF	TGCGCCAGCAGCTTGGCCACTTTTTGGGGCGAAAGCACAGATACGCAGTATTTT
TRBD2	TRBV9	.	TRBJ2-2	CASSVRTSGRTGELFF	TGTGCCAGCAGCGTGAGGACTAGCGGTCGCACCGGGGAGCTGTTTTTT
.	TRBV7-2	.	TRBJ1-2	CASSLVGGYTF	TGTGCCAGCAGCTTAGTCGGGGGCTACACCTTC
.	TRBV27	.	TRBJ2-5	CASRPIYQETQYF	TGTGCCAGCAGACCTATCTACCAAGAGACCCAGTACTTC
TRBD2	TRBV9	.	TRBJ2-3	CASSPTGGADTQYF	TGTGCCAGCAGCCCTACCGGGGGGGCAGATACGCAGTATTTT
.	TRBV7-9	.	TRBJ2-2	CATTGTGELFF	TGTGCCACCACAGGGACCGGGGAGCTGTTTTTT
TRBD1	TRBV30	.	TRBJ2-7	CAWSVSHTGGFSYEQYF	TGTGCCTGGAGTGTAAGCCATACAGGGGGCTTCTCCTACGAGCAGTACTTC
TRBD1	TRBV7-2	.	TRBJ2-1	CASSSGQGADEQFF	TGTGCCAGCAGCTCAGGACAGGGGGCCGATGAGCAGTTCTTC
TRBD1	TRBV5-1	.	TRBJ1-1	CASRQGVNTEAFF	TGCGCCAGCAGGCAGGGGGTGAACACTGAAGCTTTCTTT
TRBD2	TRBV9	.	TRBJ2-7	CASSVGEGTSYEQYF	TGTGCCAGCAGCGTCGGGGAGGGTACCTCCTACGAGCAGTACTTC
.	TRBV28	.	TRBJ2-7	CASSVTGLGGEQYF	TGTGCCAGCAGTGTTACCGGGTTAGGCGGCGAGCAGTACTTC